These 2 T cell receptor beta chains originate from one sample sequenced in a study of blood T cell repertoires in COVID-19. Libraries were prepared by immunoSEQ multiplex PCR; TCRdb keeps only in-frame clonotypes and omits some of them. This table has around 30,000 clones, 92% appearing once. The material sequenced was peripheral blood. Receptors originate from a man in his fifties with active COVID-19.

The J gene is TRBJ2-7, the V gene TRBV6-5; 9 bases match TRBD1. CDR1 and CDR2 from the germline V gene are MNHEY and SVGAGI. This CDR3 is built from 15 residues. V was clipped by 0 bases and J by 3 bases; unmatched bases: 3. CDR3 region: CASSYSKDRGYEQYF. The CDR3 DNA reads TGTGCCAGCAGTTACTCGAAGGACAGGGGCTACGAGCAGTACTTC.

The CDR3 DNA is TGTGCCAGCAGTGAAGGAGGCAGGAGCTATGGCTACACCTTC. Its translation is CASSEGGRSYGYTF. V usage is TRBV25-1 and J usage is TRBJ1-2; D gene unclear. V was cut by 2 bases and J by 4 bases, with 11 bases left in between. CDR3 size: 14 residues. Germline V lookup: CDR1 MGHDK, CDR2 SYGVNS.